This T cell receptor beta chain was identified during a study of breast tumors, draining lymph nodes, adjacent tissues. This clonotype occurred many times. The antigen is unknown. Axillary draining lymph nodes of breast cancer patients supplied the node samples. In TCRdb, the multiplex PCR reads were re-called with MiXCR into one record per CDR3 protein. This table holds around 130,000 distinct CDR3 sequences, nearly 20% found once. General study results and limits: Data fit most tumor T cells coming from lymph node, expanding in tumor.

The CDR3 has 12 residues. The germline gives CDR1 MNHNY, CDR2 SVGAGI (reference sequence). The clonotype was recovered from a female donor with breast cancer. Some clones in this sample may be carry-over from other donors' samples. The V and J genes are TRBV6-6 and TRBJ2-3; D gene uncertain. Sequenced input: axillary lymph node tissue. CDR3 nucleotide sequence: TGTGCAGGTCGCGGTTCGGCAGATACGCAGTATTTT. It translates to CAGRGSADTQYF.